The T cell receptor beta chain under discussion was sequenced for a study of cytomegalovirus exposure and HLA in healthy donors listed by TCRdb under 2017. As for the study more broadly: In an earlier analysis of approximately 640 of the donors, 250 to 300 Gb of sequence data and 117 million unique TCR beta sequences from 150 million to 200 million T cells were reported. The T cell repertoires of 666 subjects were profiled by immunosequencing and related to cytomegalovirus serostatus. Every discovery cohort repertoire had been produced on one sequencing platform. Besides the first cohort of roughly 640 subjects, a separate validation cohort made up of over 95 different subjects was used. In the later analysis, no new phenotypic data were used to find candidate immune exposures; instead, reliance was placed on TCR beta sequences and their occurrence across donors. Approximately 300 gigabases of sequencing data and approximately 85 million unique TCR sequences were included in an early release covering 500 to 750 HLA-typed donors. Because of strong linkage in the cohort, four or five DR-DQ haplotypes were treated as single units for association and clustering. Among around 400 genotyped donors of the cohort, an average of around 240,000 unique TCR beta nucleotide sequences was sequenced per donor, of which about 18% were non-productive. To predict cytomegalovirus infection status, the study brought together high-throughput TCR immunosequencing, statistical association of individual TCRs with disease status, and machine learning. The study aimed to test whether cataloging public T cell receptors could reveal signatures of past pathogen exposure. Donor age, sex, ethnicity and CMV serostatus were compiled together with the repertoire data. A later analysis re-analyzed previously published TCR beta repertoires from approximately 670 donors and added high-resolution HLA genotyping to study TCR occurrence patterns. In an earlier analysis of around 540 of the donors, high-throughput TCR beta sequencing was used to judge whether each TCR beta V gene segment behaved as functional or pseudogenic. HLA typing covered class I and class II loci at four-digit resolution. Typing coverage differed by locus: A, B, C, DRB1 and DQB1 were typed in roughly 629-630 donors, DQA1 in about 550, DPA1 in 600 to 610, and DPB1 in approximately 450. A later genetic analysis used genome-wide SNP genotypes for about 60% of the 666 donors, treating that subset as a discovery cohort. The genetic ancestry cluster associated with self-reported Caucasian donors included about 81% of the 300 to 450 genotyped donors.

The library was prepared using the immunoSEQ multiplex PCR assay. A mixture of 60 forward primers for TCR Vbeta segments and 13 reverse primers for TCR Jbeta segments was used in the multiplex PCR. Amplification of the CDR3 region of rearranged TCR beta genes was performed with a multiplex PCR assay on genomic DNA. On the Illumina HiSeq System, the amplified TCR beta libraries were sequenced as 87-base-pair reads. For the original study's pipeline: A later analysis counted some 80 million unique TCR beta chains across the roughly 700 repertoires, and around 9.9 million of these chains were shared by at least two donors. Raw reads were error-corrected and collapsed into unique sequences by a nearest-neighbor algorithm in which closely related sequences were merged to remove PCR and sequencing errors. To assign V, D and J gene segments, CDR3 sequences were aligned to IMGT reference sequences. For a sequence to be retained, a match of at least six nucleotides was required to both a V gene segment and a J gene segment. Rearrangements were called productive when the CDR3 lacked stop codons and stayed in frame with V and J; all others were non-productive. CDR3 was defined according to IMGT convention as the region running from the second conserved V-encoded cysteine to the conserved J-encoded phenylalanine. In an earlier analysis of around 640 of the donors, sequences lacking an unambiguous match to a single V gene segment were excluded. An earlier analysis of 550 to 650 of the donors classified V segments as functional when productive rearrangements were above 56.7% and as segregating when the standard deviation between donors was above 5%. A statistical classification framework was built for diagnosing cytomegalovirus status from the catalog of TCR beta chain sequences. A later analysis assigned V and J genes by comparing TCR nucleotide sequences with IMGT/GENE-DB human TR gene sequences. In a later analysis, CDR3 sequences and most-parsimonious VDJ recombination scenarios were assigned using the TCRdist pipeline. In a later analysis, every TCR beta chain was defined by the combination of its CDR3 amino acid sequence and its V-gene family, and reads without a unique V-gene family were dropped. In a later analysis, 450 to 600 highly shared, low-generation-probability nucleotide sequences were removed to address suspected cross-contamination and a sequencing artifact. For each public chain, a later analysis derived a clonal expansion index from normalized ranks of inferred template counts within each repertoire. In a later analysis, generation probabilities were computed using a VDJ recombination model fitted to out-of-frame rearrangements, and the results were checked against IGoR. In a later analysis, hypergeometric tests were used to score TCR-TCR, TCR-HLA and TCR-CMV co-occurrence, with a repertoire-size bias correction applied to TCR pairs. In a later analysis, false discovery rates were estimated by permuting HLA or CMV assignments 20 times. A later analysis grouped co-occurring TCRs with DBSCAN, adding TCRdist sequence similarity when clustering within HLA-allele-positive subsets. Repertoires with fewer than 30,000 or more than 120,000 public chains were left out of co-occurrence clustering, as were five repertoires with anomalous nucleotide sharing. Held by TCRdb, this immuneACCESS table contains in-frame sequences only and omits some clones. Under half of the omission traces to an unresolved V gene where checked; the cause of the rest is unknown. V and J calls and clone size follow that table, whereas D and trimming were derived from the DNA. This sample holds around 180,000 clones; approximately 82% were observed only once. The top ten constitute 1% to 1.5% of the sample.

Findings and caveats that apply to the study as a whole: HLA typing was unavailable for some donors at each locus, so association tests used only the typed subset. The only immune exposure information available for the cohort was CMV serostatus. Cytomegalovirus status was reported to be diagnosed by the classifier with high specificity and sensitivity in both the original and validation cohorts. In an earlier analysis of approximately 600 of the donors, most TCR beta V segments were observed in productive rearrangements about 87% or about 30% of the time, broadly matching IMGT annotations. Several of the top co-occurrence clusters appeared to be linked to parvovirus B19, influenza, CMV and Epstein-Barr virus, according to a later analysis. A later genetic analysis associated a missense DCLRE1C variant with V-gene and J-gene trimming of TCR beta chains, and an independent cohort replicated the association. Linkage disequilibrium might explain the correlated functional status among segregating V segments, but an unknown experimental factor could not be ruled out. Most TCR sequences were observed very rarely across donors, whereas some public TCRs were present in many individuals. According to a later analysis, most CMV-associated TCR beta chains appeared to be HLA-restricted, and the HLA associations seemed to be driven largely by CMV exposure. Specific HLA alleles were associated with 15,000 to 20,000 TCR beta sequences at a false discovery rate of 0.05 in a later analysis. In a later genetic analysis, fewer N-insertions in productive TCRs were reported among donors in an Asian-associated ancestry cluster than the roughly 700-donor mean. The sequencing pipeline was judged likely to have produced a cluster of highly shared sequence variants as a technical artifact. The 87-base-pair reads could not distinguish some IMGT-functional V segments, including TRBV6-2 and TRBV6-3, so those segments were excluded. The study listed approximately 160 TCR beta chains as associated with cytomegalovirus. A further reported finding was that TCR beta sequences accurately predicted the HLA-A and HLA-B alleles for most subjects in the first cohort. It was suggested by the authors that the approach could potentially be generalized to other disease states and immunological phenotypes. In this cohort, only TCR beta chains were sequenced, and detectable features were limited by the absence of alpha or paired-chain data. When HLA alleles, especially DR and DQ, strongly co-occurred, attributing TCR associations to individual alleles was difficult. About 15 rarely observed V segments, including chromosome 9 orphons, were excluded from the earlier analysis of about 500 of the donors because counts were too low. In a later analysis, HLA-associated TCR beta chains showed more clonal expansion and lower generation probabilities than non-associated chains that were equally common. Three of the identified cytomegalovirus-associated TCR beta chains were confirmed in vitro to be specific for cytomegalovirus antigens. In a later analysis, the rate of TCR association differed among HLA loci, with DRB1 alleles having the most associated TCRs and HLA-C alleles having the fewest. The presence/absence analyses assumed that sequencing depth was roughly uniform across donors, and that assumption may not be true.

CDR1 and CDR2, per the germline V gene, are SNHLY and FYNNEI. The CDR3 contains 12 residues, cysteine and phenylalanine counted. Left in the record is the CDR3 DNA by itself, 36 bases read in frame from the first base. The junction carries 8 bases between V and J, which are trimmed by 6 bases and 2 bases respectively. Turning to this clone: The antigen this receptor binds is unknown. No base quality information exists; no much larger clone differs at one position.

In total, fewer than 750 healthy bone marrow donors made up the cohort. All cohort members were sampled while nominally healthy, although unrecorded immune exposures were likely present. The donor tested CMV seropositive, placing the donor among the 289 seropositive members of the cohort. A peripheral blood sample was provided by each donor, and peripheral blood mononuclear cells were used for TCR beta sequencing. Genomic DNA extraction from the blood cell samples was performed with the Qiagen DNeasy Blood Extraction Kit. This TCR came from a girl aged 2 to 9 in good health and CMV-seropositive. Sequences were obtained from PBMCs. The sequence is built from TRBV2 and TRBJ2-7, with TRBD2 as a weak D call on 5 bases. The nucleotide sequence is TGTGCCAGCAGGGAGGAAACCTACGAGCAGTACTTC. Its amino acids are CASREETYEQYF. Reference TRBV2 and TRBJ2-7 genes cover what lies past the CDR3, so the full variable domain is EPEVTQTPSHQVTQMGQEVILRCVPISNHLYFYWYRQILGQKVEFLVSFYNNEISEKSEIFDDQFSVERPDGSNFTLKIRSTKLEDSAMYFCASREETYEQYFGPGTRLTVT.